Each of the 29 T cell receptor beta chains below was sequenced from the same sample in a study of beta chain features in type 1 diabetes. Study-wide points: In all four CD4+ subsets, TCRB CDR3 length was significantly, moderately reduced in type 1 diabetes.

Expressed TCRB transcripts were sequenced after all isolated RNA was converted to cDNA. The table came from immunoSEQ multiplex PCR; TCRdb's copy has only in-frame clones and leaves some out. Seen here are 300,000 to 450,000 clones, roughly an eighth observed once, and the top ten hold 0.0085% to 0.012%. The antigens of these receptors remain unknown. Sequenced sample: naive CD4+ T cells from blood. Receptor source: a woman under 30 with type 1 diabetes.

V and J are TRBV18 and TRBJ1-1; the match to TRBD1 covers 8 bases. Germline V gene data show CDR1 as KGHSH and CDR2 as LQKENI. V lost 3 bases and J lost 4; bases outside the gene matches: 7. This CDR3 has 15 residues. The CDR3 DNA reads as TGTGCCAGCTCACCCTCCACAGGGGGGGGCACTGAAGCTTTCTTT. Encoded protein: CASSPSTGGGTEAFF.

This clone was recorded a few times. V is TRBV7-2 and J is TRBJ2-7; the match to TRBD2 covers 9 bases. V shed 5 bases, J shed 4 bases, and the junction held 6 bases outside the gene matches. CDR3 size: 14 residues. Germline values: CDR1 SGHTA, CDR2 FQGNSA. CDR3 sequence: CASSPQREVYEQYF. The CDR3, as DNA: TGTGCCAGCAGCCCCCAGCGGGAGGTGTACGAGCAGTACTTC.

The chain links TRBV7-2 to TRBJ2-5, with D possibly being TRBD2 (6 bases). The CDR3 is made up of 12 amino acids. V shed 5 bases and J shed 5 bases, with 9 bases lying between them. The germline V gene has CDR1 SGHTA and CDR2 FQGNSA. CDR3 amino acids: CASSPTRETQYF. For the CDR3, the DNA is TGTGCCAGCAGCCCGACTAGGGAGACCCAGTACTTC.

The J gene is TRBJ1-1, the V gene TRBV7-2; D is possibly TRBD1 (5 bases). CDR3 size: 14 residues. Trimming took 1 base from V and 8 from J, leaving 14 bases between them. The germline V gene encodes CDR1 SGHTA and CDR2 FQGNSA. The DNA for the CDR3 is TGTGCCAGCAGCTTAGAGGACAACCGCGCCGAAGCTTTCTTT. Amino acid sequence: CASSLEDNRAEAFF. Looking up the rest from reference TRBV7-2 and TRBJ1-1 gives the full variable domain: GAGVSQSPSNKVTEKGKDVELRCDPISGHTALYWYRQSLGQGLEFLIYFQGNSAPDKSGLPSDRFSAERTGGSVSTLTIQRTQQEDSAVYLCASSLEDNRAEAFFGQGTRLTVV.

The sample holds a few counts of this clone. CDR3 residues: CAIRSYYEQYF. In nucleotides, the CDR3 is TGTGCCATCAGGTCCTACTACGAGCAGTACTTC. V and J are TRBV10-3 and TRBJ2-7, with D uncertain. V was cut by 6 bases and J by 3 bases, with 6 bases left in between. The germline V gene has CDR1 ENHRY and CDR2 SYGVKD. CDR3 length: 11 amino acids.

This clone was observed a few times. This chain uses TRBV29-1 with TRBJ2-7; D is undetermined. V shed 4 bases and J shed 3 bases, with 13 bases lying between them. The CDR3 runs to 13 residues. Germline CDR1 reads SQVTM; CDR2 reads ANQGSEA. The CDR3 region is CSVGAGNYYEQYF. The CDR3 region has the DNA TGCAGCGTTGGGGCAGGAAATTACTACGAGCAGTACTTC.

This clone was detected only a few times. The V gene is TRBV15, the J gene TRBJ1-4; D possibly corresponds to TRBD1 (5 bases). CDR3 length equals 14 residues. Germline loops: CDR1 LNHNV, CDR2 YYDKDF (reference sequence). Trimming removed 4 bases from V and 7 bases from J, with 13 bases in between. The CDR3 is CATSTSRQIEKLFF. DNA for the CDR3: TGTGCCACCAGCACGTCAAGACAGATTGAAAAACTGTTTTTT.

Worth noting for this clone: The sample holds other DNA sequences that translate to the same CDR3. The chain carries TRBV11-2 and TRBJ1-1; D uncertain. The CDR3 extends over 13 amino acids. CDR1 is SGHAT and CDR2 is FQNNGV in the germline V gene. Between the trimmed V and J ends, which lost 0 bases and 1 base, there was a span of 3 bases. The DNA of the CDR3 is TGTGCCAGCAGCTTAGACAGGAACACTGAAGCTTTCTTT. It translates to CASSLDRNTEAFF.

V and J are TRBV11-2 and TRBJ2-5; 8 nucleotides match TRBD1. The J segment lost 5 bases and the V segment lost 4 bases, leaving 3 bases of the junction unmatched. The CDR3 is made up of 13 amino acids. Germline CDR1 and CDR2: SGHAT and FQNNGV. Here the CDR3 reads CASSWTGRETQYF. The CDR3 region has the DNA TGTGCCAGCAGCTGGACAGGGAGGGAGACCCAGTACTTC.

The sample holds a few counts of this clone. The chain recombines TRBV5-4 with TRBJ1-5; D not resolved. This CDR3 has 13 residues. V was cut by 3 bases and J by 9 bases, with 13 bases left in between. CDR1 and CDR2 from the germline V gene are SGHNT and YYREEE (reference sequence). As DNA, the CDR3 is TGTGCCAGCAGCTCCGGCGGGGTAGGGCCCCAGCATTTT. Amino acids: CASSSGGVGPQHF.

A few counts support this clone. Written as DNA, the CDR3 is TGTGCCATCAGTGCCTGGCGGGACAGGGTCGATGAGCAGTTCTTC. Amino acid sequence: CAISAWRDRVDEQFF. The chain is built from TRBV10-3 and TRBJ2-1, with 9 bases fitting TRBD1. The CDR3 length is 15 residues. J gave up 8 bases and V 4 bases, and 9 bases lay outside the gene matches. Germline CDR1 ENHRY, CDR2 SYGVKD.

This chain links TRBV30 with TRBJ1-4; 7 bases align to TRBD1. The germline gives CDR1 GTSNPN, CDR2 SVGIG (reference sequence). The length of the CDR3 is 14 residues. The V gene end was trimmed by 1 base and the J gene end by 3 bases; junction bases not matched to a gene: 2. CDR3 nucleotide sequence: TGTGCCTGGAGTGGGGACAGCTCTAATGAAAAACTGTTTTTT. Its translation: CAWSGDSSNEKLFF.

This chain connects TRBV5-1 to TRBJ1-2, with 10 nucleotides matching TRBD1. Trimming at V came to 5 bases and at J to 7 bases, leaving 17 bases not matched to a gene. The germline V gene encodes CDR1 SGHRS and CDR2 YFSETQ. The CDR3 extends over 17 amino acids. The CDR3 coding sequence is TGCGCCAGCAGTTCCGGGACAGGGGACACTATTCACTCTGGCTACACCTTC. Translating gives CASSSGTGDTIHSGYTF. Full variable domain (missing parts from reference TRBV5-1 and TRBJ1-2): KAGVTQTPRYLIKTRGQQVTLSCSPISGHRSVSWYQQTPGQGLQFLFEYFSETQRNKGNFPGRFSGRQFSNSRSEMNVSTLELGDSALYLCASSSGTGDTIHSGYTFGSGTRLTVV.

This clone occurred a few times. The rearrangement uses TRBV5-4 and TRBJ2-1, with 7 bases matching TRBD2. Unmatched junction bases numbered 4, after V lost 1 base and J lost 0 bases. The CDR3 extends over 16 amino acids. Per the germline V gene, CDR1 is SGHNT and CDR2 is YYREEE (reference sequence). CDR3 nucleotides: TGTGCCAGCAGCTTGTCTAGCGGACTCTCCTACAATGAGCAGTTCTTC. Translated, it gives CASSLSSGLSYNEQFF.

This clone was found a few times. DNA for the CDR3: TGTGCCAGCAGCTTACCCCTAGGGACAGAGATCTCCTACGAGCAGTACTTC. This sequence encodes CASSLPLGTEISYEQYF. The J gene is TRBJ2-7, the V gene TRBV7-9; the match to TRBD1 covers 7 bases. CDR3 length: 17 residues. Germline CDR1 and CDR2: SEHNR and FQNEAQ (reference sequence). Trimming removed 2 bases from V and 0 bases from J; junction bases left unmatched: 10.

This rearrangement joins TRBV5-4 to TRBJ2-2, with TRBD2 matching 14 bases. This CDR3 is 17 amino acids long. Germline CDR1 is SGHNT and CDR2 is YYREEE (reference sequence). Trimming at V came to 3 bases and at J to 12 bases, leaving 13 bases not matched to a gene. CDR3 nucleotide sequence: TGTGCCAGCAGCTCCAAGATGACGGGACTAGCGGGAGATAAGCTGTTTTTT. Protein sequence: CASSSKMTGLAGDKLFF.

The chain has TRBV28 and TRBJ1-1, with D hard to call. The CDR3 length is 12 residues. CDR1 is MDHEN and CDR2 is SYDVKM in the germline V gene. Between the trimmed V and J ends, which lost 5 bases and 4 bases, there was a span of 8 bases. The CDR3 loop is CASSLGSTEAFF. CDR3 coding DNA: TGTGCCAGCAGTCTAGGAAGCACTGAAGCTTTCTTT.

CDR3 DNA sequence: TGCGCCAGCAGCTTGACAGGCGGCCACGAGCAGTACTTC. Encoded protein: CASSLTGGHEQYF. The rearrangement links TRBV5-1 to TRBJ2-7; possible D gene TRBD1, 5 bases. V lost 1 base and J lost 5, with 10 bases in between. This CDR3 is 13 amino acids long. From germline, CDR1 is SGHRS and CDR2 YFSETQ.

The chain carries TRBV29-1 and TRBJ2-7; 10 bases fit TRBD1. The CDR3 is made up of 14 amino acids. The ends lost 5 bases at V and 0 bases at J; junction bases unmatched: 4. Germline V gene data show CDR1 as SQVTM and CDR2 as ANQGSEA. The DNA of the CDR3 is TGCAGCGTTTGGGACAGGGGCCTCTCCTACGAGCAGTACTTC. Translated, it gives CSVWDRGLSYEQYF.

This clone has only a few counts. This chain joins TRBV4-3 and TRBJ2-1; TRBD2 aligns across 7 bases. Trimming removed 4 bases from V and 0 bases from J; junction bases left unmatched: 9. The CDR3 totals 17 residues. CDR1 LGHNA and CDR2 YSLEER come from the germline V gene. The CDR3 loop reads CASSRAPLADSYNEQFF. The CDR3 nucleotides read TGCGCCAGCAGCCGCGCTCCCCTAGCGGACTCCTACAATGAGCAGTTCTTC.

This clone was seen more than once but under ten times. This rearrangement joins TRBV9 to TRBJ2-2, with TRBD2 matching over 8 bases. The CDR3 is 16 residues long. J was trimmed by 6 bases and V by 4 bases; bases with no gene match: 11. Germline CDR1 SGDLS, CDR2 YYNGEE. The CDR3 coding sequence is TGTGCCAGCAGCCCCCGGGGGGGGGCCTTAGCCGGGGAGCTGTTTTTT. Encoded protein: CASSPRGGALAGELFF.

The V call is TRBV19, the J call TRBJ2-5; TRBD1 aligns across 7 bases. The CDR3 runs to 18 residues. V lost 5 bases, J lost 2 bases, and 17 bases stayed unmatched. CDR1 and CDR2 from the germline V gene are LNHDA and SQIVND (reference sequence). The chain's CDR3 is CASSPGHGTVPLQETQYF. As DNA, the CDR3 is TGTGCCAGTAGTCCTGGCCACGGGACAGTTCCCCTTCAAGAGACCCAGTACTTC.

This clone was detected a few times. The genes are TRBV7-2 and TRBJ1-1, with D hard to call. V was clipped by 5 bases and J by 7 bases, with 8 bases between them. This CDR3 comprises 11 residues. Germline CDR1 SGHTA, CDR2 FQGNSA. CDR3 bases: TGTGCCAGCAGCCCCTCTGTTGAAGCTTTCTTT. Protein sequence: CASSPSVEAFF.

This clone has just a few counts. The chain recombines TRBV9 with TRBJ2-3; D may be TRBD2 (5 bases). V lost 0 bases to trimming and J lost 2 bases, with 13 bases between them. CDR1 is SGDLS, CDR2 YYNGEE, per germline. This CDR3 spans 16 amino acids. The CDR3 spells CASSVDGIPYTDTQYF. The CDR3, as DNA: TGTGCCAGCAGCGTAGACGGGATCCCCTACACAGATACGCAGTATTTT.

The chain uses TRBV21-1 and TRBJ2-3; the DNA was not compared with TRBD2, the D call given in the table. TRBV21-1 is labeled a pseudogene. The CDR3 loop spans 9 amino acids. The CDR3 DNA reads TGTGCCAGCAGCCACTTGCAGTATTTT. As protein: CASSHLQYF.

This clone was seen more than once but under ten times. This chain uses TRBV28 with TRBJ2-7; D remains ambiguous. Per germline, CDR1 MDHEN and CDR2 SYDVKM. The CDR3 sequence is 14 residues long. The ends were cut back, 3 bases at V and 2 bases at J, with 11 bases in the middle. The CDR3 here is CASSLGQVPYEQYF. In DNA form, the CDR3 reads TGTGCCAGCAGTTTGGGCCAGGTTCCCTACGAGCAGTACTTC.

A few counts support this clone. This chain joins TRBV4-1 and TRBJ2-5; unclear D gene. The CDR3 is made up of 13 amino acids. Per the germline V gene, CDR1 is MGHRA and CDR2 is YSYEKL. Trimming removed 4 bases at V and 5 bases at J, with 11 bases between. CDR3 sequence reads: CASSLVLPETQYF. DNA for the CDR3: TGCGCCAGCAGCCTAGTTCTACCTGAGACCCAGTACTTC.

The chain joins TRBV28 to TRBJ2-7; tentative D call: TRBD2 (5 bases). Germline V CDR1 and CDR2: MDHEN, SYDVKM. This CDR3 has 14 amino acids. The germline V and J ends were trimmed by 6 bases and 2 bases, with 14 bases remaining between them. CDR3 region: CASSSPPSPYEQYF. CDR3 in DNA: TGTGCCAGCAGCTCCCCCCCTAGCCCCTACGAGCAGTACTTC.

The CDR3 protein is CATGVGATYTDTQYF. In nucleotides, the CDR3 is TGTGCCACCGGAGTGGGGGCCACTTACACAGATACGCAGTATTTT. J is TRBJ2-3 and V is TRBV10-3; D is possibly TRBD1 (6 bases). Trimming pared 10 bases from V and 2 bases from J, leaving 19 bases between. From germline, CDR1 is ENHRY and CDR2 SYGVKD. The CDR3 is made up of 15 amino acids.